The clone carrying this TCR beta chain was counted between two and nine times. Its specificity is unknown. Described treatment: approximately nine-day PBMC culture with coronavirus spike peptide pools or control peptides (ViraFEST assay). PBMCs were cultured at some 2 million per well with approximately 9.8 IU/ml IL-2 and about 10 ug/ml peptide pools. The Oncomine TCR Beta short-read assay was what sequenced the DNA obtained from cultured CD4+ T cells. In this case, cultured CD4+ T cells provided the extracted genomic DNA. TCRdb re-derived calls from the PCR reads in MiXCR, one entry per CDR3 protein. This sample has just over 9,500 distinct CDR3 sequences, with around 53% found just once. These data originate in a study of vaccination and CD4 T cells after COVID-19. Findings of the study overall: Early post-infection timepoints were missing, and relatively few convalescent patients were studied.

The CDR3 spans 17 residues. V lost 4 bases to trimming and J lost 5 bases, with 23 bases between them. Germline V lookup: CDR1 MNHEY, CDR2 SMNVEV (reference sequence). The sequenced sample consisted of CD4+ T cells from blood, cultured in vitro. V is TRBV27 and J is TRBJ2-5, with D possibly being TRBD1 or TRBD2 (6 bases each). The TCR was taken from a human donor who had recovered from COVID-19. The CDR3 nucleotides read TGTGCCAGCAGTTCCATTGGGAGCCGGCAGGGGAGGGAGACCCAGTACTTC. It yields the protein CASSSIGSRQGRETQYF.